Below are 32 T cell receptor beta chains sequenced from a single sample in a study of beta chain features in type 1 diabetes. The antigens these receptors bind are not known. Of the isolated RNA, all was reverse transcribed, and so the sequenced material was expressed TCRB transcripts. Using immunoSEQ multiplex PCR, the repertoire was profiled, and TCRdb retains in-frame clones only, with some absent. The repertoire consists of a few hundred thousand clones, with 9.6% occurring once and the leading ten covering about 0.64%. Regarding the study as a whole: Among all four CD4+ subsets, Type 1 diabetes patients had TCRB CDR3s that were moderately but significantly shorter.

Material: central memory CD4+ T cells from blood. Receptor source: a man aged 25-45 years with type 1 diabetes.

This clone was seen a few times. The V call is TRBV5-6, the J call TRBJ1-2; D is perhaps TRBD1 (5 bases). Germline V lookup: CDR1 SGHDT, CDR2 YYEEEE. Trimming pared 2 bases from V and 4 bases from J, leaving 12 bases between. This CDR3 has 14 amino acids. This CDR3 reads CASSLYQGAYGYTF. DNA for the CDR3: TGTGCCAGCAGCTTATATCAGGGTGCCTATGGCTACACCTTC.

The chain links TRBV5-1 to TRBJ2-1; D might be TRBD2 (6 bases). This CDR3 has 13 amino acids. V was cut by 4 bases and J by 7 bases, with 12 bases left in between. The V gene's germline CDR1 is SGHRS and CDR2 YFSETQ. The CDR3 protein is CASSLQAGNEQFF. The CDR3, as DNA: TGCGCCAGCAGCCTCCAGGCGGGAAATGAGCAGTTCTTC.

The CDR3 nucleotides read TGTGCCAGCAGCTTAGGGACTAGCAATGAGCAGTTCTTC. It yields the protein CASSLGTSNEQFF. The chain combines TRBV7-9 with TRBJ2-1, with 7 bases aligning to TRBD2. This CDR3 region has 13 residues. Germline lookup yields CDR1 SEHNR and CDR2 FQNEAQ (reference sequence). J lost 6 bases, V lost 1 base, and 0 bases had no gene match.

This clone occurred many times. CDR3 protein: CATSRDRGPDTQYF. The DNA for the CDR3 is TGTGCCACCAGCCGGGACAGGGGCCCAGATACGCAGTATTTT. The V and J genes are TRBV2 and TRBJ2-3, with 10 bases lining up with TRBD1. V shed 10 bases, J shed 4 bases, and the junction held 8 bases outside the gene matches. CDR1 and CDR2 (germline): SNHLY, FYNNEI. There are 14 residues in the CDR3.

This clone was observed many times. The J gene is TRBJ1-2, the V gene TRBV6-6; D is unresolved. Germline CDR1 and CDR2: MNHNY and SVGAGI (reference sequence). This CDR3 has 13 residues. V was trimmed by 4 bases and J by 8 bases, leaving 14 bases between them. The CDR3 sequence is CASSSGSPPGYTF. As DNA, the CDR3 is TGTGCCAGCAGTTCCGGAAGCCCGCCGGGCTACACCTTC.

The table lists this clone with a few counts. The chain uses TRBV4-1 and TRBJ2-7, with D possibly being TRBD1 or TRBD2 (5 bases each). The germline CDR1 and CDR2 sequences are MGHRA and YSYEKL. The length of the CDR3 is 13 residues. V was shortened by 5 bases and J by 4 bases, with 12 bases between the two germline ends. The CDR3 region has the DNA TGCGCCAGCAGCTGGGGGACCGGGTACGAGCAGTACTTC. It is translated as CASSWGTGYEQYF.

The V gene is TRBV5-1, the J gene TRBJ2-3; TRBD2 agrees at 13 bases. The trim removed 3 bases at V and 0 bases at J, leaving 1 base unmatched. CDR1 and CDR2 from the germline V gene are SGHRS and YFSETQ. CDR3 length: 16 amino acids. DNA for the CDR3: TGCGCCAGCAGCTGGGGACTAGCGGGGAGCACAGATACGCAGTATTTT. Translating gives CASSWGLAGSTDTQYF.

V gene TRBV7-2 combines with J gene TRBJ2-7; TRBD1 agrees at 12 bases. The ends lost 5 bases at V and 7 bases at J; junction bases unmatched: 6. In germline, CDR1 is SGHTA, CDR2 FQGNSA. The CDR3 runs 14 residues. CDR3 DNA: TGTGCCAGCAGCACGGGACAGGGGGCCGGGGAGCAGTACTTC. Encoded protein: CASSTGQGAGEQYF.

The J gene is TRBJ2-5, the V gene TRBV7-2, with a weak D call TRBD1 (6 bases). The CDR3 spans 14 residues. V lost 3 bases to trimming and J lost 2 bases, with 10 bases between them. CDR1 is SGHTA, CDR2 FQGNSA, per germline. For the CDR3, the DNA is TGTGCCAGCAGCTTCAGGGGAGTGCAAGAGACCCAGTACTTC. The encoded protein is CASSFRGVQETQYF.

The rearrangement links TRBV6-5 to TRBJ2-7, with D possibly matching TRBD1 (5 bases). Trimming shortened V by 8 bases and J by 4 bases, and 15 bases separated the two germline ends. Looked up from germline, CDR1 is MNHEY and CDR2 is SVGAGI. The CDR3 extends over 13 amino acids. The CDR3 DNA is TGTGCCAGCGAAGAGAATAGGGGATACGAGCAGTACTTC. Translated, it gives CASEENRGYEQYF.

There are a few counts of this clone. The rearrangement uses TRBV6-5 and TRBJ2-3; D might be TRBD2 (5 bases). Germline loops: CDR1 MNHEY, CDR2 SVGAGI. The CDR3 length is 16 residues. The germline V and J ends were trimmed by 0 bases and 0 bases, with 10 bases remaining between them. The CDR3: CASSYSEADSTDTQYF. CDR3 sequence (DNA): TGTGCCAGCAGTTACTCTGAAGCGGATAGCACAGATACGCAGTATTTT.

This clone has a handful of counts. This rearrangement joins TRBV7-8 to TRBJ2-5; D is unresolved. V gave up 5 bases and J gave up 5 bases, with 12 bases separating them. This CDR3 spans 13 amino acids. Per germline, CDR1 SGHVS and CDR2 FQNEAQ. DNA for the CDR3: TGTGCCAGCAGCGGGCAGGTTGTCGAGACCCAGTACTTC. Its protein is CASSGQVVETQYF. The complete variable domain, with remaining parts taken from reference TRBV7-8 and TRBJ2-5, reads GAGVSQSPRYKVAKRGQDVALRCDPISGHVSLFWYQQALGQGPEFLTYFQNEAQLDKSGLPSDRFFAERPEGSVSTLKIQRTQQEDSAVYLCASSGQVVETQYFGPGTRLLVL.

This clone has a handful of counts. This sequence joins TRBV19 and TRBJ1-2; perhaps TRBD1 as D (6 bases). Looked up from germline, CDR1 is LNHDA and CDR2 is SQIVND (reference sequence). The V gene lost 3 bases and the J gene lost 3 bases, with 23 bases spanning the gap. CDR3 size: 18 residues. The chain's CDR3 is CASSMWTQGRIEDYGYTF. The CDR3 DNA reads as TGTGCCAGTAGTATGTGGACACAGGGAAGAATTGAGGACTATGGCTACACCTTC.

CDR3 sequence reads: CASSLGRGANYGYTF. CDR3 bases: TGTGCCAGCAGCTTGGGACGGGGAGCTAACTATGGCTACACCTTC. The chain couples TRBV7-2 to TRBJ1-2; D is possibly TRBD1 (5 bases). This CDR3 is built from 15 residues. V lost 3 bases, J lost 0 bases, and 11 bases lay in between. Germline V gene data show CDR1 as SGHTA and CDR2 as FQGNSA.

The CDR3 here is CASSPGTGGLSYNEQFF. The CDR3 region has the DNA TGCGCCAGCAGCCCCGGGACAGGGGGATTATCCTACAATGAGCAGTTCTTC. The V and J genes are TRBV5-1 and TRBJ2-1; 11 bases match TRBD1. Germline V gene data show CDR1 as SGHRS and CDR2 as YFSETQ. CDR3 length: 17 amino acids. Trimming cost V 4 bases and J 1 base; bases outside gene matches: 7.

The chain carries TRBV27 and TRBJ2-3; 9 bases map to TRBD1. CDR1 MNHEY and CDR2 SMNVEV come from the germline V gene (reference sequence). The junction had 9 bases not matched to a gene; V was cut back by 10 bases and J by 1 base. This CDR3 spans 15 amino acids. The CDR3 region has the DNA TGTGCCACCCGAGACAGGGGGACAGGCACAGATACGCAGTATTTT. Translation: CATRDRGTGTDTQYF.

The sample holds a few counts of this clone. The chain is built from TRBV18 and TRBJ2-5; 7 nucleotides match TRBD1. Gene TRBJ2-7 matches the end of the DNA better, so the J call may be wrong. The CDR3 contains 16 residues. The germline V gene has CDR1 KGHSH and CDR2 LQKENI. DNA of the CDR3: TGTGCCAGCTCACCAGATTTACAGACAGGGCAGAACGAGCAGTACTTC. Translated: CASSPDLQTGQNEQYF.

The chain couples TRBV27 to TRBJ1-2; D gene uncertain. Trimming took off 2 bases at V and 6 bases at J, with 7 bases between the two ends. This CDR3 has 12 residues. Germline CDR1 reads MNHEY; CDR2 reads SMNVEV (reference sequence). CDR3 bases: TGTGCCAGCAGTTTAAGAGGGAATGGCTACACCTTC. Protein: CASSLRGNGYTF.

This sequence joins TRBV7-2 and TRBJ2-1; no reliable D call. Germline-derived CDR1 and CDR2 are SGHTA and FQGNSA. The CDR3 is 15 residues long. The V end lost 6 bases, the J end lost 6 bases, and 18 bases lay between the germline ends. The CDR3 is CASSSNLGPLNEQFF. The CDR3 region has the DNA TGTGCCAGCAGTTCAAATCTGGGCCCCCTCAATGAGCAGTTCTTC.

This chain joins TRBV5-1 and TRBJ1-5; the D gene is possibly TRBD1 (5 bases). Germline V gene sequence: CDR1 SGHRS, CDR2 YFSETQ. This CDR3 has 14 amino acids. Between the trimmed V and J ends, which lost 3 bases and 8 bases, there was a span of 15 bases. The CDR3 nucleotides are TGCGCCAGCAGCTGGGACGGGGTTCGCGAGCCCCAGCATTTT. Translation gives CASSWDGVREPQHF.

The V call is TRBV28, the J call TRBJ1-2; TRBD1 matches at 7 bases. Losses at the gene ends were 2 bases for V and 2 bases for J; bases not matched to a gene: 5. Germline-derived CDR1 and CDR2 are MDHEN and SYDVKM. The CDR3 has 15 amino acids. CDR3 bases: TGTGCCAGCAGTTTAGATGGACAGGTCAACTATGGCTACACCTTC. This encodes CASSLDGQVNYGYTF.

The chain couples TRBV7-2 to TRBJ2-1; TRBD2 matches 8 bases. Germline V gene sequence: CDR1 SGHTA, CDR2 FQGNSA. The V and J ends lost 5 bases and 0 bases, in that order; junction bases with no gene match: 12. The CDR3 consists of 18 residues. The chain's CDR3 is CASSQTSAGGSSYNEQFF. CDR3 bases: TGTGCCAGCAGCCAAACTAGCGCGGGGGGAAGCTCCTACAATGAGCAGTTCTTC.

This clone was counted a few times. This chain uses TRBV30 with TRBJ2-7, with 8 bases fitting TRBD1. This CDR3 is built from 13 residues. CDR1 is GTSNPN, CDR2 SVGIG, per germline (reference sequence). The J segment lost 4 bases and the V segment lost 3 bases, leaving 5 bases of the junction unmatched. The CDR3 is CAWRKQGAYEQYF. In DNA form, the CDR3 reads TGTGCCTGGAGAAAGCAGGGGGCGTACGAGCAGTACTTC.

The chain has TRBV5-1 and TRBJ2-7, with TRBD1 identical over 9 bases. The length of the CDR3 is 13 residues. After removal of 4 bases from V and 7 bases from J, the junction contained 6 bases not matched to a gene. Germline values: CDR1 SGHRS, CDR2 YFSETQ. The CDR3 DNA sequence: TGCGCCAGCAGCCCCCAGACAGGGGGAGAGCAGTACTTC. This codes for CASSPQTGGEQYF.

In this sample, this clone turned up a few times. V gene TRBV9 combines with J gene TRBJ1-2; D is perhaps TRBD1 (5 bases). Trimming left V 1 base short and J 2 bases short, with 12 bases between. Germline V gene sequence: CDR1 SGDLS, CDR2 YYNGEE. This CDR3 region has 15 residues. The CDR3 DNA is TGTGCCAGCAGCGTATCAGGGAATAGCAACTATGGCTACACCTTC. It specifies CASSVSGNSNYGYTF.

The genes are TRBV18 and TRBJ2-7, with 11 nucleotides matching TRBD1. The CDR3 extends over 17 amino acids. The germline CDR1 and CDR2 sequences are KGHSH and LQKENI. Unmatched junction bases numbered 17, after V lost 6 bases and J lost 7 bases. The CDR3 DNA is TGTGCCAGCTCTCAATACGCCGGGACAGGGGGTTCGGAGGAGCAGTACTTC. This codes for CASSQYAGTGGSEEQYF. The whole variable domain, remainder taken from reference TRBV18 and TRBJ2-7, is NAGVMQNPRHLVRRRGQEARLRCSPMKGHSHVYWYRQLPEEGLKFMVYLQKENIIDESGMPKERFSAEFPKEGPSILRIQQVVRGDSAAYFCASSQYAGTGGSEEQYFGPGTRLTVT.

The CDR3 spells CASSGQGGSNEKLFF. In nucleotides, the CDR3 is TGTGCCAGCAGCGGACAGGGTGGAAGCAATGAAAAACTGTTTTTT. The chain employs TRBV6-6 and TRBJ1-4; 8 positions agree with TRBD1. The CDR3 is 15 amino acids. Germline values: CDR1 MNHNY, CDR2 SVGAGI (reference sequence). After removal of 6 bases from V and 5 bases from J, the junction contained 8 bases not matched to a gene.

This clone appeared a few times. This specimen includes other DNA sequences encoding the same CDR3. This chain links TRBV9 with TRBJ1-2; D uncertain. Trimming removed 0 bases at V and 0 bases at J, with 3 bases between. Germline V gene sequence: CDR1 SGDLS, CDR2 YYNGEE. This CDR3 is built from 13 residues. CDR3 coding DNA: TGTGCCAGCAGCGTAGACTCTAACTATGGCTACACCTTC. It is translated as CASSVDSNYGYTF.

There are many counts of this clone. CDR3 region: CSVGEGREQYF. DNA for the CDR3: TGCAGCGTTGGAGAGGGGCGCGAGCAGTACTTC. The chain links TRBV29-1 to TRBJ2-7; D is perhaps TRBD1 or TRBD2 (5 bases each). V lost 4 bases and J lost 6, with 10 bases in between. The V gene's germline CDR1 is SQVTM and CDR2 ANQGSEA. The CDR3 sequence is 11 residues long.

The chain is built from TRBV4-1 and TRBJ1-2, with a tentative D call TRBD1 (5 bases). The V end lost 1 base, the J end lost 5 bases, and 14 bases lay between the germline ends. This CDR3 spans 15 amino acids. Germline lookup yields CDR1 MGHRA and CDR2 YSYEKL. The CDR3 here is CASSQVSGTGYGYTF. The CDR3 DNA reads as TGCGCCAGCAGCCAAGTTTCAGGGACGGGATATGGCTACACCTTC.

This clone occurred a few times. The junction differs from germline at one of its ends, possibly a read error. The chain is built from TRBV5-1 and TRBJ1-2; tentative D call: TRBD1 (5 bases). Germline V gives CDR1 SGHRS, CDR2 YFSETQ. The CDR3 is 14 amino acids. This CDR3 reads CVSRPGVGLRGYTF. The CDR3 nucleotides read TGCGTCAGCAGACCCGGAGTGGGGCTACGAGGCTACACCTTC.

This sequence joins TRBV30 and TRBJ1-6; 7 bases fit TRBD1. Germline lookup yields CDR1 GTSNPN and CDR2 SVGIG (reference sequence). The length of the CDR3 is 16 residues. The ends lost 5 bases at V and 7 bases at J; junction bases unmatched: 14. The CDR3 reads CAWGPGQQPLNSPLHF. The CDR3 coding sequence is TGTGCCTGGGGACCGGGACAGCAGCCTCTAAATTCACCCCTCCACTTT.